The 21 T cell receptor beta chains below come from one sample, sequenced in a study of T cell clones after liver transplantation. The repertoire was sequenced with immunoSEQ multiplex PCR; TCRdb's copy has only in-frame clones and lacks some. Here the sample spans around 110,000 clones, 90% being singletons. The specimen was CD4+ T cells from blood, collected 12 months after liver transplant. These receptors originate from a human patient who received a liver transplant. Certain T cells may be donor cells from the graft.

The CDR3 is CASRNSDRGPPYEQYF. The CDR3 DNA sequence: TGTGCCAGCAGGAACTCGGACAGGGGTCCCCCCTACGAGCAGTACTTC. The chain recombines TRBV28 with TRBJ2-7, with 9 bases lining up with TRBD1. Germline loops: CDR1 MDHEN, CDR2 SYDVKM. The CDR3 has 16 residues. V was clipped by 6 bases and J by 2 bases; unmatched bases: 11.

The chain links TRBV28 to TRBJ2-5; tentative D call: TRBD1 (5 bases). CDR1 is MDHEN, CDR2 SYDVKM, per germline. The CDR3 totals 12 residues. The V and J ends lost 10 bases and 2 bases respectively, with 11 bases between them. CDR3 coding DNA: TGTGCCACTTCAGGGCTTCAAGAGACCCAGTACTTC. Its protein is CATSGLQETQYF. The full variable domain, in which reference TRBV28 and TRBJ2-5 provide the parts outside the CDR3, is DVKVTQSSRYLVKRTGEKVFLECVQDMDHENMFWYRQDPGLGLRLIYFSYDVKMKEKGDIPEGYSVSREKKERFSLILESASTNQTSMYLCATSGLQETQYFGPGTRLLVL.

The chain couples TRBV6-1 to TRBJ1-5; TRBD1 aligns across 7 bases. The CDR3 has 15 amino acids. V gave up 3 bases and J gave up 3 bases; unmatched junction bases: 5. Germline CDR1 is MNHNS and CDR2 is SASEGT. The CDR3 here is CASSDMTGNNQPQHF. In nucleotides, the CDR3 is TGTGCCAGCAGTGATATGACAGGGAACAATCAGCCCCAGCATTTT.

V usage is TRBV28 and J usage is TRBJ1-3; unclear D gene. V was cut by 3 bases and J by 4 bases, with 13 bases left in between. Germline CDR1 reads MDHEN; CDR2 reads SYDVKM. The CDR3 runs to 15 residues. The CDR3 sequence is CASSFSGRSGNTIYF. CDR3 nucleotides: TGTGCCAGCAGTTTTTCGGGCAGATCAGGAAACACCATATATTTT. Filled out from reference TRBV28 and TRBJ1-3, the complete variable domain reads DVKVTQSSRYLVKRTGEKVFLECVQDMDHENMFWYRQDPGLGLRLIYFSYDVKMKEKGDIPEGYSVSREKKERFSLILESASTNQTSMYLCASSFSGRSGNTIYFGEGSWLTVV.

The chain joins TRBV30 to TRBJ1-5; tentatively, D is TRBD1 (5 bases). The germline V gene encodes CDR1 GTSNPN and CDR2 SVGIG (reference sequence). Between the trimmed V and J ends, which lost 0 bases and 2 bases, there was a span of 8 bases. The CDR3 has 14 amino acids. The CDR3 nucleotides are TGTGCCTGGAGTGTAGGGGCGGGCAATCAGCCCCAGCATTTT. It yields the protein CAWSVGAGNQPQHF.

The chain links TRBV7-3 to TRBJ2-2; TRBD1 aligns across 9 bases. The germline V gene has CDR1 SGHTA and CDR2 FQGTGA. CDR3 size: 14 residues. V gave up 4 bases and J gave up 7 bases; unmatched junction bases: 4. This chain's CDR3 is CASSSGQGHGELFF. The CDR3 DNA follows: TGTGCCAGCAGCTCCGGACAGGGGCACGGGGAGCTGTTTTTT.

This clone is a singleton in its sample. This CDR3 reads CASSFRDLGYEQYF. The CDR3, as DNA: TGTGCCAGCAGTTTCAGGGACCTGGGGTACGAGCAGTACTTC. The chain recombines TRBV28 with TRBJ2-7; D is perhaps TRBD1 or TRBD2 (5 bases each). Per the germline V gene, CDR1 is MDHEN and CDR2 is SYDVKM. CDR3 size: 14 residues. With 3 bases removed from V and 4 bases from J, the gap between germline ends came to 13 bases.

V usage is TRBV15 and J usage is TRBJ1-5, with a weak D call TRBD1 (5 bases). V lost 0 bases, J lost 4 bases, and 10 bases lay in between. The CDR3 is 15 amino acids. From germline, CDR1 is LNHNV and CDR2 YYDKDF (reference sequence). The DNA of the CDR3 is TGTGCCACCAGCAGAGATAGCGGGGGGAATCAGCCCCAGCATTTT. Protein product: CATSRDSGGNQPQHF.

As regards this clone: Compared with germline, one end of the junction differs, possibly owing to a read error. CDR3 amino acids: CASSPGRGAEQYF. For the CDR3, the DNA is TGTGCTAGCAGCCCCGGACGCGGCGCCGAGCAGTACTTC. The chain uses TRBV7-7 and TRBJ2-7; no definite D call. CDR1 and CDR2 from the germline V gene are SSHAT and FNYEAQ (reference sequence). This CDR3 has 13 residues. The full variable domain, completed using reference TRBV7-7 and TRBJ2-7, is GAGVSQSPRYKVTKRGQDVTLRCDPISSHATLYWYQQALGQGPEFLTYFNYEAQPDKSGLPSDRFSAERPEGSISTLTIQRTEQRDSAMYRCASSPGRGAEQYFGPGTRLTVT.

Only one count was recorded for this clone. The chain uses TRBV18 and TRBJ2-7, with D perhaps matching TRBD1 (5 bases). There are 12 residues in the CDR3. Per germline, CDR1 KGHSH and CDR2 LQKENI. V lost 6 bases and J lost 4, with 10 bases in between. The CDR3 DNA sequence: TGTGCCAGCTCGCTAAGGGGTTACGAGCAGTACTTC. Translated, it gives CASSLRGYEQYF.

The gene calls are TRBV28 and TRBJ2-5, with D perhaps matching TRBD1 or TRBD2 (6 bases each). Looked up from germline, CDR1 is MDHEN and CDR2 is SYDVKM. This CDR3 is 14 amino acids long. V was clipped by 6 bases and J by 1 base, with 12 bases between them. CDR3 sequence reads: CASSKGGSQETQYF. CDR3 coding DNA: TGTGCCAGCAGCAAAGGGGGGTCCCAAGAGACCCAGTACTTC.

This chain links TRBV20-1 with TRBJ2-1; D call uncertain. CDR1 DFQATT and CDR2 SNEGSKA come from the germline V gene (reference sequence). The CDR3 runs to 11 residues. Trimming took 5 bases from V and 7 from J, leaving 9 bases between them. DNA of the CDR3: TGCAGTGCTCGCTCAGGTAATGAGCAGTTCTTC. Translated: CSARSGNEQFF.

The table lists this clone with a count of one. The chain recombines TRBV18 with TRBJ2-7; TRBD1 agrees at 11 bases. Germline V gives CDR1 KGHSH, CDR2 LQKENI. CDR3 length: 15 amino acids. Unmatched junction bases numbered 4, after V lost 1 base and J lost 5 bases. CDR3 coding DNA: TGTGCCAGCTCACCACTAGGACAGGGGGCGGACGAGCAGTACTTC. It is translated as CASSPLGQGADEQYF.

The chain uses TRBV9 and TRBJ2-3; TRBD2 matches at 8 bases. Germline V gene lookup returns CDR1 SGDLS and CDR2 YYNGEE. J gave up 2 bases and V 3 bases, and 8 bases lay outside the gene matches. This CDR3 has 16 amino acids. CDR3 nucleotide sequence: TGTGCCAGCAGCGCCTCTCTAGCGGGTTTCACAGATACGCAGTATTTT. It is translated as CASSASLAGFTDTQYF.

DNA for the CDR3: TGCAGCGTTGACGGGGACAACTACGAGCAGTACTTC. This translates into CSVDGDNYEQYF. This chain links TRBV29-1 with TRBJ2-7; TRBD1 might be the D (6 bases). The V and J ends lost 3 bases and 3 bases respectively, with 9 bases between them. This CDR3 has 12 amino acids. Germline CDR1 is SQVTM and CDR2 is ANQGSEA.

V usage is TRBV1 and J usage is TRBJ1-5; TRBD1 is the table's D call and was not checked against the DNA. TRBV1 is labeled a pseudogene. The CDR3 is 15 residues long. The CDR3 here is CTSSRSQGSNQPQHF. Written as DNA, the CDR3 is TGCACCAGCAGCCGCTCACAGGGGAGCAATCAGCCCCAGCATTTT.

The chain links TRBV7-3 to TRBJ2-6; TRBD1 matches at 7 bases. Losses at the gene ends were 5 bases for V and 0 bases for J; bases not matched to a gene: 4. CDR1 and CDR2 from the germline V gene are SGHTA and FQGTGA. The CDR3 extends over 16 amino acids. CDR3 residues: CASSRDSTSGANVLTF. Written as DNA, the CDR3 is TGTGCCAGCAGCCGGGACAGCACCTCTGGGGCCAACGTCCTGACTTTC.

The V call is TRBV4-1, the J call TRBJ1-5; 9 positions agree with TRBD1. The CDR3 has 14 amino acids. Germline V gives CDR1 MGHRA, CDR2 YSYEKL. V trimming: 4 bases; J trimming: 9 bases; junction bases outside the gene matches: 7. This CDR3 reads CASSPTGGRPPQHF. As DNA, the CDR3 is TGCGCCAGCAGCCCCACAGGGGGCCGCCCGCCCCAGCATTTT.

The chain carries TRBV5-1 and TRBJ1-5; 7 nucleotides match TRBD1. The junction had 5 bases not matched to a gene; V was cut back by 1 base and J by 1 base. The length of the CDR3 is 16 residues. From germline, CDR1 is SGHRS and CDR2 YFSETQ. The CDR3 loop reads CASSLNPQGSNQPQHF. As DNA, the CDR3 is TGCGCCAGCAGCTTGAATCCACAGGGGAGCAATCAGCCCCAGCATTTT. The entire variable domain, with the rest obtained from reference TRBV5-1 and TRBJ1-5, is as follows: KAGVTQTPRYLIKTRGQQVTLSCSPISGHRSVSWYQQTPGQGLQFLFEYFSETQRNKGNFPGRFSGRQFSNSRSEMNVSTLELGDSALYLCASSLNPQGSNQPQHFGDGTRLSIL.

V gene TRBV7-2 combines with J gene TRBJ1-1, with D hard to call. The ends were cut back, 2 bases at V and 3 bases at J, with 16 bases in the middle. Germline V lookup: CDR1 SGHTA, CDR2 FQGNSA. This CDR3 is built from 16 residues. CDR3 sequence: CASSLYSLAGDTEAFF. The CDR3 DNA reads as TGTGCCAGCAGCTTATATTCCCTGGCAGGTGACACTGAAGCTTTCTTT. The variable domain in full, completed from reference TRBV7-2 and TRBJ1-1, reads GAGVSQSPSNKVTEKGKDVELRCDPISGHTALYWYRQSLGQGLEFLIYFQGNSAPDKSGLPSDRFSAERTGGSVSTLTIQRTQQEDSAVYLCASSLYSLAGDTEAFFGQGTRLTVV.

The chain is built from TRBV5-6 and TRBJ2-5; 14 bases fit TRBD2. J gave up 5 bases and V 3 bases, and 9 bases lay outside the gene matches. Per germline, CDR1 SGHDT and CDR2 YYEEEE. CDR3 length: 17 amino acids. The CDR3, as DNA: TGTGCCAGCAGCTCCGGACTAGCGGGAGGAGGGACGGAGACCCAGTACTTC. As protein: CASSSGLAGGGTETQYF. Complete variable domain (other parts from reference TRBV5-6 and TRBJ2-5): DAGVTQSPTHLIKTRGQQVTLRCSPKSGHDTVSWYQQALGQGPQFIFQYYEEEERQRGNFPDRFSGHQFPNYSSELNVNALLLGDSALYLCASSSGLAGGGTETQYFGPGTRLLVL.